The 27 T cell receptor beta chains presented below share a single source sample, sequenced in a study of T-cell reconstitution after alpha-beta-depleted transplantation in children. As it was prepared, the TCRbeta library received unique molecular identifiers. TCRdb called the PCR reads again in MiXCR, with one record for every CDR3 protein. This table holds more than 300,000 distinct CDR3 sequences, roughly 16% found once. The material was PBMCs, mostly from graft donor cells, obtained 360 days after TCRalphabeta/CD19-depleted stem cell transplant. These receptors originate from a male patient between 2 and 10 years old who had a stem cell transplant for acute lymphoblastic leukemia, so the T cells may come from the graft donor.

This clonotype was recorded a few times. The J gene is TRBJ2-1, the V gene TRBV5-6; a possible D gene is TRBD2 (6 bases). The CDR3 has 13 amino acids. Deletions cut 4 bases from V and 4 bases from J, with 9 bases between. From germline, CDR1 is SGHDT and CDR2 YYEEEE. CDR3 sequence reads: CASSTDYYNEQFF. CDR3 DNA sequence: TGTGCCAGCAGCACGGACTATTACAATGAGCAGTTCTTC.

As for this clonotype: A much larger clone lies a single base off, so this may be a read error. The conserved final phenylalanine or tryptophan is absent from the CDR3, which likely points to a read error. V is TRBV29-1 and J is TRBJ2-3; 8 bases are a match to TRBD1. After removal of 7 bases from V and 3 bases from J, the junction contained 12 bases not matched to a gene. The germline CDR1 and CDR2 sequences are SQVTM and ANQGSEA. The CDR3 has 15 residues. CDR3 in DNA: TGCAGCGCCCTCAAGCCGACAGGGGCAACAGATACGCAGTATTGT. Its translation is CSALKPTGATDTQYC.

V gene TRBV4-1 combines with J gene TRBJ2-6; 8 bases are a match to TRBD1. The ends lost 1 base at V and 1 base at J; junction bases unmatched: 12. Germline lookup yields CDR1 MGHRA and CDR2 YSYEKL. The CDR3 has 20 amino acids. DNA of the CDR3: TGCGCCAGCAGCCAAGGGCAGGGGGCGCCGGGTAAATCTGGGGCCAACGTCCTGACTTTC. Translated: CASSQGQGAPGKSGANVLTF.

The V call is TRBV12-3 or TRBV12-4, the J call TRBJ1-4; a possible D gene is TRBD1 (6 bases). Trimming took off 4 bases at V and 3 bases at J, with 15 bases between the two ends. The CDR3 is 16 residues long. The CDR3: CASSSPHRDPNEKLFF. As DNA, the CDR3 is TGTGCCAGCAGTTCTCCCCACAGGGATCCTAATGAAAAACTGTTTTTT.

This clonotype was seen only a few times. The CDR3 DNA reads as TGTGCCAGCAGCTTAGGATGGACAGGGAGGGGAGGAAATGAGCAGTTCTTC. Encoded protein: CASSLGWTGRGGNEQFF. The J gene is TRBJ2-1, the V gene TRBV7-9; D possibly corresponds to TRBD1 (8 bases). The germline V gene has CDR1 SEHNR and CDR2 FQNEAQ (reference sequence). Trimming removed 1 base at V and 7 bases at J, with 20 bases between. There are 17 residues in the CDR3.

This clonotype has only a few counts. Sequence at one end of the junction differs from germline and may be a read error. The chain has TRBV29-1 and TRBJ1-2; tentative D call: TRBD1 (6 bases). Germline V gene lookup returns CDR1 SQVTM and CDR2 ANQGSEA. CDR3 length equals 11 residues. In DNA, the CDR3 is TGCAGCGTAGAAGAGGGACACGGCTACACCTTC. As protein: CSVEEGHGYTF.

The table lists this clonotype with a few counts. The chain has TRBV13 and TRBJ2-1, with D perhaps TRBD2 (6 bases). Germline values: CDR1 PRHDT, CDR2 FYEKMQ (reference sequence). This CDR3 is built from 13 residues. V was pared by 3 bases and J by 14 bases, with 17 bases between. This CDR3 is CASSLLGTLREFF. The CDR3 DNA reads TGTGCCAGCAGCTTGTTGGGGACTCTAAGGGAGTTCTTC. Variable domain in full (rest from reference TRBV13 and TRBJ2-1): AAGVIQSPRHLIKEKRETATLKCYPIPRHDTVYWYQQGPGQDPQFLISFYEKMQSDKGSIPDRFSAQQFSDYHSELNMSSLELGDSALYFCASSLLGTLREFFGPGTRLTVL.

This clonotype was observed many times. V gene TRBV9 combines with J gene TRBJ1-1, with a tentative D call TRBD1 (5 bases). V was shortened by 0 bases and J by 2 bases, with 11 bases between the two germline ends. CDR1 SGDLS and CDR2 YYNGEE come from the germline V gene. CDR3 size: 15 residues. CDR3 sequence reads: CASSVDNQGNTEAFF. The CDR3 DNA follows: TGTGCCAGCAGCGTAGATAATCAGGGTAACACTGAAGCTTTCTTT.

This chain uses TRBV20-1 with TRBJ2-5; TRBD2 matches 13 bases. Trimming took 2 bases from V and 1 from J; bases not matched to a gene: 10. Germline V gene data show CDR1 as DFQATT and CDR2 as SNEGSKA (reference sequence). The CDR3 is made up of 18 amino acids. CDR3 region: CSARPLPTSGRAQETQYF. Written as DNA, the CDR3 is TGCAGTGCTAGACCACTTCCCACTAGCGGGAGGGCCCAAGAGACCCAGTACTTC.

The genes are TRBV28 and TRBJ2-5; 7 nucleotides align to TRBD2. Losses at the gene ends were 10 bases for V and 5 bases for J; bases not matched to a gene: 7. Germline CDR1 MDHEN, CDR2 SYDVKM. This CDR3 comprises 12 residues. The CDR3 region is CAIRTRGETQYF. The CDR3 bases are TGTGCCATACGGACTAGAGGGGAGACCCAGTACTTC.

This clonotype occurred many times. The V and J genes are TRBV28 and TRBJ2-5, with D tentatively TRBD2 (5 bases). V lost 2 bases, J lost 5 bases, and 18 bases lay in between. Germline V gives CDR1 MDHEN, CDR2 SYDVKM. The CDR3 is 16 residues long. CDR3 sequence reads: CASSLKGRWRAETQYF. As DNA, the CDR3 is TGTGCCAGCAGTTTAAAGGGCCGATGGCGGGCGGAGACCCAGTACTTC.

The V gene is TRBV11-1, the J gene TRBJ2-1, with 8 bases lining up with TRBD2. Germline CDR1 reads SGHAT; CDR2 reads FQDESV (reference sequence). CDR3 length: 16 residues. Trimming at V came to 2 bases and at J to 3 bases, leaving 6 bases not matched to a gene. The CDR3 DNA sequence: TGTGCCAGCAGCTTATCATTAGCGGGGTACTACAATGAGCAGTTCTTC. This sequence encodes CASSLSLAGYYNEQFF. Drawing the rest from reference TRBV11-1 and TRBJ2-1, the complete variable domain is EAEVAQSPRYKITEKSQAVAFWCDPISGHATLYWYRQILGQGPELLVQFQDESVVDDSQLPKDRFSAERLKGVDSTLKIQPAELGDSAMYLCASSLSLAGYYNEQFFGPGTRLTVL.

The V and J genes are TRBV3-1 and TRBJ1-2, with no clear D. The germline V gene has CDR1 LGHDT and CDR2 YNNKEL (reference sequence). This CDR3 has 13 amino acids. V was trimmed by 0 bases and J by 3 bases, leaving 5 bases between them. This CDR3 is CASSQDIYYGYTF. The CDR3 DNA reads TGTGCCAGCAGCCAAGACATCTACTATGGCTACACCTTC.

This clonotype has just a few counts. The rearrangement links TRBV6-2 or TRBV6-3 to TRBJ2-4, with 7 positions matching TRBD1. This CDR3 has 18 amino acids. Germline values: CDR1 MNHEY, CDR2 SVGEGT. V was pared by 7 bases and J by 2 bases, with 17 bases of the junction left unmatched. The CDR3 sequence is CASTPRQGRIGSKNIQYF. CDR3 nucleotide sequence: TGTGCCAGCACTCCCAGACAGGGTAGGATAGGATCCAAAAACATTCAGTACTTC.

The chain's CDR3 is CASSQVRRSGELFF. DNA of the CDR3: TGTGCCAGCAGCCAAGTGAGGAGGTCCGGGGAGCTGTTTTTT. The chain is built from TRBV3-1 and TRBJ2-2; perhaps TRBD2 as D (5 bases). V was trimmed by 1 base and J by 6 bases, leaving 9 bases between them. This CDR3 has 14 amino acids. Per the germline V gene, CDR1 is LGHDT and CDR2 is YNNKEL (reference sequence).

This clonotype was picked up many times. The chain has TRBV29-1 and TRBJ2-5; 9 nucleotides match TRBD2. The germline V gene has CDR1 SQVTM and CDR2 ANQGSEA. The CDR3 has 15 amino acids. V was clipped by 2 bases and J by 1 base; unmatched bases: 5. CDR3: CSVEIAGVFQETQYF. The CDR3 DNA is TGCAGCGTTGAAATAGCGGGAGTCTTCCAAGAGACCCAGTACTTC.

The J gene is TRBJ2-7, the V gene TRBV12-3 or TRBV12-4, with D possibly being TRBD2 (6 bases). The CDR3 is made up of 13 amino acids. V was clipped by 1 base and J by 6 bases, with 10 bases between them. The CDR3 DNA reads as TGTGCCAGCAGTTTAGGGAGGGCCACCGAGCAGTACTTC. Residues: CASSLGRATEQYF.

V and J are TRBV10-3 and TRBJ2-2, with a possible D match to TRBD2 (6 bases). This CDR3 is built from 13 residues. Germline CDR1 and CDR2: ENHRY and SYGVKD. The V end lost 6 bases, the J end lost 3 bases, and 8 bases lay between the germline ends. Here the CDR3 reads CAIRQRDTGELFF. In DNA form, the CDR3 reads TGTGCCATCAGACAGCGGGACACCGGGGAGCTGTTTTTT.

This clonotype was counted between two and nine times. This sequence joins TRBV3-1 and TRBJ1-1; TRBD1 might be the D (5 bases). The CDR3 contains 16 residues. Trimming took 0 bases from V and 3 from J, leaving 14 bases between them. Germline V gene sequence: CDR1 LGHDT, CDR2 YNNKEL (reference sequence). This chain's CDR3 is CASSQDEGLVDTEAFF. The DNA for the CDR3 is TGTGCCAGCAGCCAAGACGAGGGGTTGGTGGACACTGAAGCTTTCTTT.

The CDR3 nucleotides read TGTGCCAGCAGCGTTACTAGCTTTCCCTACGAGCAGTACTTC. The encoded protein is CASSVTSFPYEQYF. The rearrangement joins TRBV9 to TRBJ2-7; D is perhaps TRBD2 (6 bases). The V end was cut by 2 bases, the J end by 2 bases, with 11 bases between. The germline gives CDR1 SGDLS, CDR2 YYNGEE. This CDR3 is 14 amino acids long. The complete variable domain, with remaining parts taken from reference TRBV9 and TRBJ2-7, reads DSGVTQTPKHLITATGQRVTLRCSPRSGDLSVYWYQQSLDQGLQFLIQYYNGEERAKGNILERFSAQQFPDLHSELNLSSLELGDSALYFCASSVTSFPYEQYFGPGTRLTVT.

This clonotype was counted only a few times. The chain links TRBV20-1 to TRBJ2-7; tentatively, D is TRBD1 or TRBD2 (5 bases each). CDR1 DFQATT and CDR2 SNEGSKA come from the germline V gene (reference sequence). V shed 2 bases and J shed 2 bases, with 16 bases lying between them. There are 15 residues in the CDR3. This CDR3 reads CSARPTSLGAYEQYF. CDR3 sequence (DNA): TGCAGTGCTAGACCCACGTCCCTGGGGGCCTACGAGCAGTACTTC.

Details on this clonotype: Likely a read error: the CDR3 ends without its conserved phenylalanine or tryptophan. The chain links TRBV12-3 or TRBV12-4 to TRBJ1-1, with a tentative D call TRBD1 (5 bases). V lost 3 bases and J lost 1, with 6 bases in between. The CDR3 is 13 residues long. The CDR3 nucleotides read TGTGCCAGCAGTTTCAGGGAGAACACTGAAGCTTTCTAT. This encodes CASSFRENTEAFY.

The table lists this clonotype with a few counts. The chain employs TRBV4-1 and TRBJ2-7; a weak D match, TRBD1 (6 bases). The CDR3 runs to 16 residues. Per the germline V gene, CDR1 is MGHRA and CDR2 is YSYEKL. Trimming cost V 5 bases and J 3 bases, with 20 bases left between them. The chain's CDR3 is CASSFDPGVGYYEQYF. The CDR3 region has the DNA TGCGCCAGCAGCTTCGACCCAGGGGTGGGCTACTACGAGCAGTACTTC.

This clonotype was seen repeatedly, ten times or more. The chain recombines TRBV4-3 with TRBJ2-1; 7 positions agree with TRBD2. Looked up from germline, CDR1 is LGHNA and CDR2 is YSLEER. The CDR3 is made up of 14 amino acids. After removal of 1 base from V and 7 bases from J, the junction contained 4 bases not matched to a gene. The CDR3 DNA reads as TGCGCCAGCAGCCAAGGAACTAGCGCTAATGAGCAGTTCTTC. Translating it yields CASSQGTSANEQFF.

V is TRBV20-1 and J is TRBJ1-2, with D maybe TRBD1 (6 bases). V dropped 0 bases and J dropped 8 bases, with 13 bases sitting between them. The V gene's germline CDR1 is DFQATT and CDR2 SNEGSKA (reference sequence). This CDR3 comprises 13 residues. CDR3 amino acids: CSARDQGGRGYTF. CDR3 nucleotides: TGCAGTGCTAGAGATCAAGGGGGAAGAGGCTACACCTTC.

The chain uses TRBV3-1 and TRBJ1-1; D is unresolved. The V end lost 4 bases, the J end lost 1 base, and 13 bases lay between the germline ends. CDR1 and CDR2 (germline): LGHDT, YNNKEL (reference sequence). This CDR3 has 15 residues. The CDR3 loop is CASSRDRPWNTEAFF. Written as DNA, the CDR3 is TGTGCCAGCAGCCGAGATAGGCCGTGGAACACTGAAGCTTTCTTT.

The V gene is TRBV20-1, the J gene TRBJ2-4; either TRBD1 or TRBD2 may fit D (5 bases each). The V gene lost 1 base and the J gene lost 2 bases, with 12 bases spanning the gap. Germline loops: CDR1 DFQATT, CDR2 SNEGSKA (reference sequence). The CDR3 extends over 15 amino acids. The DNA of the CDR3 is TGCAGTGCTAGAGTTGGGGGAGCCCCCAAAAACATTCAGTACTTC. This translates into CSARVGGAPKNIQYF.